The entry below gives a single T cell receptor (beta chain) sequence along with its context. Profiled with immunoSEQ multiplex PCR; TCRdb holds only in-frame clones, not every one. The data hold 250,000 to 350,000 clones, with over 75% observed a single time. This record comes from a study of blood T cell repertoires in COVID-19. Whole-study context: From T cells, B-cell-depleted T cells, or PBMCs came the material, which was cDNA or gDNA.

The CDR3 is made up of 13 amino acids. Germline loops: CDR1 MGHDK, CDR2 SYGVNS. V was clipped by 4 bases and J by 4 bases; unmatched bases: 3. Sequenced: peripheral blood. The TCR sequence derives from a woman aged 60-75 years with acute or convalescent COVID-19. V usage is TRBV25-1 and J usage is TRBJ1-2; 7 bases are a match to TRBD1. CDR3 nucleotides: TGTGCCAGCAGTGGCCGGGACAGCTATGGCTACACCTTC. Amino acid sequence: CASSGRDSYGYTF.